The 23 T cell receptor beta chains presented below share a single source sample, sequenced in a study of cytomegalovirus exposure and HLA in healthy donors. Sequenced by immunoSEQ multiplex PCR; TCRdb stores in-frame clones only, minus some. Here the sample spans around 69,000 clones, approximately 96% being singletons. The sample comprised PBMCs. The origin of the receptors is a woman aged 18 to 35 in good health and CMV-seropositive.

This chain joins TRBV11-2 and TRBJ1-2; 11 positions match TRBD1. V shed 2 bases, J shed 8 bases, and the junction held 10 bases outside the gene matches. Germline V gene lookup returns CDR1 SGHAT and CDR2 FQNNGV. The CDR3 spans 16 residues. The CDR3 loop is CASSLWRTGGALGYTF. DNA of the CDR3: TGTGCCAGCAGCTTATGGCGGACAGGGGGCGCTCTAGGCTACACCTTC.

This chain connects TRBV19 to TRBJ2-2; unclear D gene. Between the trimmed V and J ends, which lost 3 bases and 3 bases, there was a span of 8 bases. Germline V CDR1 and CDR2: LNHDA, SQIVND (reference sequence). The length of the CDR3 is 14 residues. The CDR3 sequence: CASSISSYTGELFF. In nucleotides, the CDR3 is TGTGCCAGTAGTATTAGTAGTTACACCGGGGAGCTGTTTTTT. The full variable domain, its missing parts supplied by reference TRBV19 and TRBJ2-2, is DGGITQSPKYLFRKEGQNVTLSCEQNLNHDAMYWYRQDPGQGLRLIYYSQIVNDFQKGDIAEGYSVSREKKESFPLTVTSAQKNPTAFYLCASSISSYTGELFFGEGSRLTVL.

The gene calls are TRBV28 and TRBJ2-7; D might be TRBD2 (6 bases). Between the trimmed V and J ends, which lost 3 bases and 5 bases, there was a span of 11 bases. The CDR3 sequence is 13 residues long. Germline CDR1 is MDHEN and CDR2 is SYDVKM. The CDR3 nucleotides read TGTGCCAGCAGTTTCCGGGGGTCCCACGAGCAGTACTTC. Its translation is CASSFRGSHEQYF.

V gene TRBV27 combines with J gene TRBJ1-5, with 7 bases identical to TRBD1. Unmatched junction bases numbered 6, after V lost 5 bases and J lost 5 bases. This CDR3 has 14 residues. Germline V gene sequence: CDR1 MNHEY, CDR2 SMNVEV (reference sequence). The CDR3 bases are TGTGCCAGCAGTCGGACAGGTCCCTATCAGCCCCAGCATTTT. This codes for CASSRTGPYQPQHF.

The V and J genes are TRBV28 and TRBJ1-3; no firm D call. The CDR3 covers 14 residues. Germline CDR1 MDHEN, CDR2 SYDVKM. The V and J ends lost 6 bases and 4 bases respectively, with 13 bases between them. CDR3 coding DNA: TGTGCCAGCAGCACCCAGGTTTTGGGAAACACCATATATTTT. Its protein is CASSTQVLGNTIYF. Looking up the rest from reference TRBV28 and TRBJ1-3 gives the full variable domain: DVKVTQSSRYLVKRTGEKVFLECVQDMDHENMFWYRQDPGLGLRLIYFSYDVKMKEKGDIPEGYSVSREKKERFSLILESASTNQTSMYLCASSTQVLGNTIYFGEGSWLTVV.

The V and J genes are TRBV11-2 and TRBJ2-5; perhaps TRBD1 as D (6 bases). V shed 3 bases and J shed 1 base, with 9 bases lying between them. CDR1 and CDR2 from the germline V gene are SGHAT and FQNNGV. The CDR3 sequence is 14 residues long. The CDR3 protein is CASSFGQIQETQYF. In DNA form, the CDR3 reads TGTGCCAGCAGCTTCGGACAGATCCAAGAGACCCAGTACTTC.

This clone is a singleton in its sample. The V and J genes are TRBV30 and TRBJ2-7, with 9 positions matching TRBD1. Germline CDR1 reads GTSNPN; CDR2 reads SVGIG (reference sequence). This CDR3 spans 15 amino acids. The V and J ends lost 5 bases and 3 bases, in that order; junction bases with no gene match: 11. CDR3 bases: TGTGCCTGGGCAGAGGACAGGGGTCCCTACTACGAGCAGTACTTC. Translating it yields CAWAEDRGPYYEQYF.

The chain recombines TRBV6-6 with TRBJ1-5; 10 bases map to TRBD1. V lost 7 bases and J lost 6; bases outside the gene matches: 9. The CDR3 has 15 amino acids. Germline V CDR1 and CDR2: MNHNY, SVGAGI (reference sequence). CDR3 loop: CASTGRQGAVQPQHF. The DNA for the CDR3 is TGTGCCAGCACCGGAAGACAGGGGGCAGTTCAGCCCCAGCATTTT.

The rearrangement uses TRBV9 and TRBJ2-7, with D uncertain. The CDR3 spans 13 residues. The germline gives CDR1 SGDLS, CDR2 YYNGEE. Trimming stripped 4 bases from V and 2 bases from J, with 10 bases between. Written as DNA, the CDR3 is TGTGCCAGCAGCCCGCAAGCTGCCTACGAGCAGTACTTC. Protein sequence: CASSPQAAYEQYF.

This chain connects TRBV5-1 to TRBJ1-5; tentatively, D is TRBD1 (5 bases). Trimming stripped 4 bases from V and 4 bases from J, with 12 bases between. Germline loops: CDR1 SGHRS, CDR2 YFSETQ. The CDR3 totals 14 residues. CDR3 loop: CASSQGIGNQPQHF. In DNA form, the CDR3 reads TGCGCCAGCAGCCAGGGCATAGGGAATCAGCCCCAGCATTTT.

The chain recombines TRBV5-8 with TRBJ2-5; 11 bases are shared with TRBD2. The CDR3 totals 14 residues. J gave up 4 bases and V 4 bases, and 3 bases lay outside the gene matches. Per germline, CDR1 SGHTS and CDR2 YDEGEE. CDR3: CASSPLAGGETQYF. CDR3 sequence (DNA): TGTGCCAGCAGCCCTCTAGCGGGAGGAGAGACCCAGTACTTC.

The V call is TRBV18, the J call TRBJ1-1, with D hard to call. Trimming removed 4 bases from V and 7 bases from J, with 7 bases in between. The CDR3 length is 11 residues. Germline CDR1 reads KGHSH; CDR2 reads LQKENI. In nucleotides, the CDR3 is TGTGCCAGCTCACGATACAGTGAAGCTTTCTTT. Amino acids: CASSRYSEAFF.

This chain uses TRBV5-1 with TRBJ1-4; 9 bases match TRBD1. With 4 bases clipped from V and 3 bases from J, the junction kept 13 bases outside the gene matches. Germline V gene lookup returns CDR1 SGHRS and CDR2 YFSETQ. This CDR3 comprises 18 residues. The CDR3 is CASSGNTGTGKSNEKLFF. CDR3 coding DNA: TGCGCCAGCAGCGGAAATACCGGGACAGGGAAGTCTAATGAAAAACTGTTTTTT.

The rearrangement uses TRBV6-4 and TRBJ1-4; perhaps TRBD1 as D (5 bases). Trimming took off 3 bases at V and 0 bases at J, with 8 bases between the two ends. Germline assignment: CDR1 MRHNA and CDR2 SNTAGT. The CDR3 extends over 15 amino acids. The CDR3 reads CASSEGQATNEKLFF. CDR3 DNA sequence: TGTGCCAGCAGTGAAGGACAAGCAACTAATGAAAAACTGTTTTTT.

The chain is built from TRBV7-9 and TRBJ1-1; D is possibly TRBD1 (5 bases). Germline V lookup: CDR1 SEHNR, CDR2 FQNEAQ (reference sequence). The CDR3 length is 14 residues. Trimming took 1 base from V and 4 from J, leaving 10 bases between them. This CDR3 is CASSLDRKGTEAFF. CDR3 DNA sequence: TGTGCCAGCAGCTTAGACAGGAAGGGCACTGAAGCTTTCTTT.

The rearrangement links TRBV19 to TRBJ1-1; D may be TRBD1 (5 bases). This CDR3 is 14 amino acids long. Trimming stripped 0 bases from V and 8 bases from J, with 13 bases between. Germline V CDR1 and CDR2: LNHDA, SQIVND (reference sequence). CDR3 protein: CASSIDPWAGEAFF. CDR3 DNA: TGTGCCAGTAGTATAGATCCCTGGGCAGGGGAAGCTTTCTTT.

The CDR3 DNA sequence: TGTGCCAGCAGGGGGGGACAGAGCTCCTACGAGCAGTACTTC. Protein: CASRGGQSSYEQYF. V gene TRBV28 combines with J gene TRBJ2-7, with D possibly matching TRBD1 (7 bases). The CDR3 is made up of 14 amino acids. Germline assignment: CDR1 MDHEN and CDR2 SYDVKM. The V and J ends lost 6 bases and 0 bases respectively, with 12 bases between them.

The rearrangement uses TRBV7-9 and TRBJ2-7, with D possibly matching TRBD1 (6 bases). This CDR3 has 15 residues. Germline CDR1 is SEHNR and CDR2 is FQNEAQ (reference sequence). The V end lost 5 bases, the J end lost 6 bases, and 20 bases lay between the germline ends. The CDR3 DNA is TGTGCCAGCAGCCGGTCGATGGCACAGGGAACCGAGCAGTACTTC. Translated: CASSRSMAQGTEQYF.

The rearrangement uses TRBV7-9 and TRBJ2-1; 8 bases align to TRBD2. The CDR3 consists of 16 residues. CDR1 and CDR2 from the germline V gene are SEHNR and FQNEAQ (reference sequence). V trimming: 5 bases; J trimming: 0 bases; junction bases outside the gene matches: 6. The CDR3 region is CASSPPSGSSYNEQFF. The CDR3 DNA follows: TGTGCCAGCAGCCCCCCCAGCGGGAGCTCCTACAATGAGCAGTTCTTC.

This chain uses TRBV30 with TRBJ2-2; D call uncertain. This CDR3 has 18 amino acids. The germline V gene encodes CDR1 GTSNPN and CDR2 SVGIG (reference sequence). Deletions cut 4 bases from V and 3 bases from J, with 24 bases between. Here the CDR3 DNA reads TGTGCCTGGACGTTTTCGGTATTAGCTTTCAAACACACCGGGGAGCTGTTTTTT. This codes for CAWTFSVLAFKHTGELFF.

This chain joins TRBV2 and TRBJ2-3; D might be TRBD2 (6 bases). The germline V and J ends were trimmed by 7 bases and 0 bases, with 11 bases remaining between them. This CDR3 spans 14 amino acids. Germline V CDR1 and CDR2: SNHLY, FYNNEI. CDR3 region: CASKEGTSTDTQYF. For the CDR3, the DNA is TGTGCCAGCAAGGAGGGTACTAGCACAGATACGCAGTATTTT.

The chain has TRBV5-1 and TRBJ2-7; 9 nucleotides agree with TRBD2. Per germline, CDR1 SGHRS and CDR2 YFSETQ. The CDR3 has 15 amino acids. Germline trimming cut 5 bases from V and 5 bases from J; bases unmatched to any gene: 11. Written as DNA, the CDR3 is TGCGCCAGCAGGTTCGGTAGCGGGAGTATCAACGAGCAGTACTTC. Encoded protein: CASRFGSGSINEQYF.

The chain recombines TRBV5-6 with TRBJ1-4; 7 bases are a match to TRBD1. The CDR3 contains 13 residues. V gave up 5 bases and J gave up 8 bases; unmatched junction bases: 6. CDR1 and CDR2 from the germline V gene are SGHDT and YYEEEE. Here the CDR3 DNA reads TGTGCCAGCAGACGACAGGGATGGGAAAAACTGTTTTTT. It is translated as CASRRQGWEKLFF.